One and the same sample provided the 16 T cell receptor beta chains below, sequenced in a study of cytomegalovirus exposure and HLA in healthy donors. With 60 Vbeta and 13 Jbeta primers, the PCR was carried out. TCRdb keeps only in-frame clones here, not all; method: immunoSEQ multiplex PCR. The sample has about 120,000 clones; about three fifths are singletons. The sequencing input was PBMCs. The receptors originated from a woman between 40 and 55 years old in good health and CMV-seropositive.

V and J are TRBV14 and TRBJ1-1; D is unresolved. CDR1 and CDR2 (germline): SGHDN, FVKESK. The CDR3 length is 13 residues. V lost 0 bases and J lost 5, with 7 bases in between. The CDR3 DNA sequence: TGTGCCAGCAGCCAAGAGGGAGGGACTGAAGCTTTCTTT. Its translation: CASSQEGGTEAFF.

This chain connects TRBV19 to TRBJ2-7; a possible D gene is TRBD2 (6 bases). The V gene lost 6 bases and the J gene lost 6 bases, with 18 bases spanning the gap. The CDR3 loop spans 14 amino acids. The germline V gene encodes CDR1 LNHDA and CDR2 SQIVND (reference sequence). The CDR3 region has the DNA TGTGCCAGTAGATATCAGACCCAAGCGGGCGAGCAGTACTTC. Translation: CASRYQTQAGEQYF.

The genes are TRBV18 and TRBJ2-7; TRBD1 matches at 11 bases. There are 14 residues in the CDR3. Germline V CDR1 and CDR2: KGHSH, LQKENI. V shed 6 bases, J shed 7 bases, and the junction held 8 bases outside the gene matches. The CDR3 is CASSGTGGVDEQYF. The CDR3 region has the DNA TGTGCCAGCTCGGGGACAGGGGGTGTGGATGAGCAGTACTTC. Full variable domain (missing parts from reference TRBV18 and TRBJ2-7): NAGVMQNPRHLVRRRGQEARLRCSPMKGHSHVYWYRQLPEEGLKFMVYLQKENIIDESGMPKERFSAEFPKEGPSILRIQQVVRGDSAAYFCASSGTGGVDEQYFGPGTRLTVT.

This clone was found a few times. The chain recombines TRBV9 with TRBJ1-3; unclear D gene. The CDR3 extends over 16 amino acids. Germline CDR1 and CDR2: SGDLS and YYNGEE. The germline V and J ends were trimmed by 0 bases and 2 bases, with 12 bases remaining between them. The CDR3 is CASSVDPPGAGNTIYF. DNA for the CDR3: TGTGCCAGCAGCGTAGATCCCCCCGGGGCTGGAAACACCATATATTTT.

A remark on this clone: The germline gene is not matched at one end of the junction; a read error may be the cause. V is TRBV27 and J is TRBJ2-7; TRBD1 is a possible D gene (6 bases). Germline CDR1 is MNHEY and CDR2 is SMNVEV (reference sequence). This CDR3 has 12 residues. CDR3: CASSLGGYGQYF. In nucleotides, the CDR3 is TGTGCCAGCAGTTTAGGGGGCTACGGGCAGTACTTC.

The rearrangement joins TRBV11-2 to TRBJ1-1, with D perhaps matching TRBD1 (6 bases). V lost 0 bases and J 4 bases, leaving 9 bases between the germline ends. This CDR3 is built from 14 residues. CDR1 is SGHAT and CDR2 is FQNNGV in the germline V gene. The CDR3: CASSLEGGFTEAFF. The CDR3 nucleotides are TGTGCCAGCAGCTTAGAAGGGGGATTCACTGAAGCTTTCTTT. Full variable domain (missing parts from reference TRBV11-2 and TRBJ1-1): EAGVAQSPRYKIIEKRQSVAFWCNPISGHATLYWYQQILGQGPKLLIQFQNNGVVDDSQLPKDRFSAERLKGVDSTLKIQPAKLEDSAVYLCASSLEGGFTEAFFGQGTRLTVV.

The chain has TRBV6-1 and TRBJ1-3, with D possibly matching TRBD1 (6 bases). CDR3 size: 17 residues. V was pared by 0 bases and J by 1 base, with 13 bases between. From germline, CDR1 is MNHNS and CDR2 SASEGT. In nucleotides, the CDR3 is TGTGCCAGCAGTGAAGCGCCCTTAGGGGGATCTGGAAACACCATATATTTT. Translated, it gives CASSEAPLGGSGNTIYF.

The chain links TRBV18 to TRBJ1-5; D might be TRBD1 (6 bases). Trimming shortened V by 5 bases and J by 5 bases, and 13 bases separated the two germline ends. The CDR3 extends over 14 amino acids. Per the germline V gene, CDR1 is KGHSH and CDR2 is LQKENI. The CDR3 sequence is CASSTRSGDQPQHF. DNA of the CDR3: TGTGCCAGCTCAACGAGGTCAGGGGATCAGCCCCAGCATTTT.

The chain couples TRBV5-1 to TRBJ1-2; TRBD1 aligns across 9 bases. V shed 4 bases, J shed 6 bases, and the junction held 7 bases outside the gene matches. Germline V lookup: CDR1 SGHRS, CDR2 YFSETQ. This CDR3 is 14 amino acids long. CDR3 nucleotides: TGCGCCAGCAGCCTATGGGACAGGGAGCATGGCTACACCTTC. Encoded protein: CASSLWDREHGYTF.

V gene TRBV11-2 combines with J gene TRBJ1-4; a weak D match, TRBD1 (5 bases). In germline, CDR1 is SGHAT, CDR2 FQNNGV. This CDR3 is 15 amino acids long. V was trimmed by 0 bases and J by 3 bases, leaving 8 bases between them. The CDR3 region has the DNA TGTGCCAGCAGCTTAGACAGGGTCCCTAATGAAAAACTGTTTTTT. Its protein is CASSLDRVPNEKLFF.

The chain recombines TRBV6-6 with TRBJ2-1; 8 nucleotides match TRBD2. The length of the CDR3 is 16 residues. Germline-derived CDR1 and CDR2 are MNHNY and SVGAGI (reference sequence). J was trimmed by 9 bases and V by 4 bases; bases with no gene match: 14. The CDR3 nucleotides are TGTGCCAGCAGTTTCGATCCGGGGGGGTTATTCACTGAGCAGTTCTTC. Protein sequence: CASSFDPGGLFTEQFF.

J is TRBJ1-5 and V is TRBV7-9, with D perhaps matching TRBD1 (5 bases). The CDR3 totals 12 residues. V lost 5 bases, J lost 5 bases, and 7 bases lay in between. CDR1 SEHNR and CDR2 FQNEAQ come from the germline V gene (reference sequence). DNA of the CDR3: TGTGCCAGCAGCCGGGGGGATCAGCCCCAGCATTTT. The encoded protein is CASSRGDQPQHF.

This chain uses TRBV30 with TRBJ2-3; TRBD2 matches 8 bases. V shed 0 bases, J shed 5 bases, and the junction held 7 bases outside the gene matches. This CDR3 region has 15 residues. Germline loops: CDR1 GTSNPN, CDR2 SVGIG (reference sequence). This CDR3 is CAWSVLAGQKDTQYF. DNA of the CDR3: TGTGCCTGGAGTGTCCTAGCGGGCCAAAAAGATACGCAGTATTTT.

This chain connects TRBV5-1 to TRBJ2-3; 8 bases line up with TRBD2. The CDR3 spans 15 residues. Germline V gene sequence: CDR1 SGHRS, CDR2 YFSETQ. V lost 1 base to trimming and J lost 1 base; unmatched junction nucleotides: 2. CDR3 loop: CASSLRAGGTDTQYF. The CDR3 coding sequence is TGCGCCAGCAGCTTGAGAGCGGGGGGCACAGATACGCAGTATTTT.

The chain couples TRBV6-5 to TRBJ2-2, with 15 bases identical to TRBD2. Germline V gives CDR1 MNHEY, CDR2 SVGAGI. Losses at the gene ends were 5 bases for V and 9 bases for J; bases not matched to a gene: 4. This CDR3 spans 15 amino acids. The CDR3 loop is CASSGLAGGPRELFF. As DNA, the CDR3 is TGTGCCAGCAGTGGACTAGCGGGAGGGCCTCGGGAGCTGTTTTTT.

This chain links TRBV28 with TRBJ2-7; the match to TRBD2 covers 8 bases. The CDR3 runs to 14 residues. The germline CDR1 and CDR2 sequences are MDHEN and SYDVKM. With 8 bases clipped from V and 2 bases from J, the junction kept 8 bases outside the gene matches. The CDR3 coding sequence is TGTGCCAGCTCCTTGACTAGCGCTACCTACGAGCAGTACTTC. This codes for CASSLTSATYEQYF.